These 2 T cell receptor beta chains share one sample of origin, sequenced in a study of cytomegalovirus exposure and HLA in healthy donors (dated by TCRdb to about 2017). Library preparation used the immunoSEQ multiplex PCR assay. For the multiplex PCR, a mixture combining 60 forward primers for TCR Vbeta segments and 13 reverse primers for TCR Jbeta segments was used. Here the immuneACCESS table is served through TCRdb, limited to in-frame sequences with V and J called. Missing clones are a known gap in these copies; in checked studies unresolved V genes cover under half, and the rest lacks a known reason. In all, the sample holds under 200,000 clones, and roughly 60% of those were seen once. About 2.9% of the sample is in the top ten clones. The material sequenced was PBMCs. The receptors derive from a man in his forties in good health and CMV-seronegative.

The rearrangement uses TRBV6-5 and TRBJ1-2, with 12 bases aligning to TRBD1. Germline V lookup: CDR1 MNHEY, CDR2 SVGAGI. The trim removed 2 bases at V and 8 bases at J, leaving 6 bases unmatched. The CDR3 consists of 15 residues. The CDR3 DNA sequence: TGTGCCAGCAGTTACGTAGGGACAGGGGGCGCGGGCTACACCTTC. Its translation is CASSYVGTGGAGYTF.

The chain links TRBV5-6 to TRBJ2-1, with D tentatively TRBD1 (5 bases). Trimming shortened V by 2 bases and J by 7 bases, and 16 bases separated the two germline ends. Germline V CDR1 and CDR2: SGHDT, YYEEEE. The CDR3 totals 15 residues. The CDR3 sequence is CASSFYDSRGNEQFF. CDR3 bases: TGTGCCAGCAGCTTCTATGACAGTCGTGGAAATGAGCAGTTCTTC.